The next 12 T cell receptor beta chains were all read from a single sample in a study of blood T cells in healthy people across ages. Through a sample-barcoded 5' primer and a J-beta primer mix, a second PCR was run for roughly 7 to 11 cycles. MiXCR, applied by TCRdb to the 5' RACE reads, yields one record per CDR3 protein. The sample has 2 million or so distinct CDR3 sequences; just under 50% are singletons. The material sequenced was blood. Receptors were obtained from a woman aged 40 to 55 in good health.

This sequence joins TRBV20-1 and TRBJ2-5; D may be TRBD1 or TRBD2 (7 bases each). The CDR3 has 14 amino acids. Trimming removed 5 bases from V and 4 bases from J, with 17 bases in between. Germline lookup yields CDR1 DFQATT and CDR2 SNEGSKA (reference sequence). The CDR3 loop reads CSALQGRGGETQYF. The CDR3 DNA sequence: TGCAGTGCTTTACAGGGGAGGGGTGGAGAGACCCAGTACTTC.

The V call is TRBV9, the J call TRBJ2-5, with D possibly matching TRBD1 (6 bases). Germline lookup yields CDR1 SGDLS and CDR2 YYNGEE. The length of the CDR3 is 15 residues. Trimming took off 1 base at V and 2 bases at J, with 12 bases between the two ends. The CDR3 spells CASSVTPRGQETQYF. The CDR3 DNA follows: TGTGCCAGCAGCGTAACCCCCAGGGGACAAGAGACCCAGTACTTC.

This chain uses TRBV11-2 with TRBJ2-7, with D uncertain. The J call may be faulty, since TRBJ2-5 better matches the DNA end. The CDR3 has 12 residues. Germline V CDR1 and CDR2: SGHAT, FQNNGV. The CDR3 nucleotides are TGTGCCAGCAGCTCCCATTATGTGACCCAGTACTTC. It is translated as CASSSHYVTQYF.

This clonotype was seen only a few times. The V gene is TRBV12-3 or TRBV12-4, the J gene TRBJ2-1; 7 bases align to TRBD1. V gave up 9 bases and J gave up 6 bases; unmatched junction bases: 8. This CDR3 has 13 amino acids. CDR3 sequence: CASKRTGTNEQFF. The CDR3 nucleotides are TGTGCCAGTAAGCGGACAGGAACCAATGAGCAGTTCTTC.

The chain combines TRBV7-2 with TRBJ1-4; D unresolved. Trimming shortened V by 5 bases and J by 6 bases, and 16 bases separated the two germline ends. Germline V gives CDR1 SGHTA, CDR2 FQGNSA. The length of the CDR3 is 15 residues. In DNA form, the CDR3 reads TGTGCCAGCAGCCCACCCTCTTGGGATGATGAAAAACTGTTTTTT. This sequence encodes CASSPPSWDDEKLFF.

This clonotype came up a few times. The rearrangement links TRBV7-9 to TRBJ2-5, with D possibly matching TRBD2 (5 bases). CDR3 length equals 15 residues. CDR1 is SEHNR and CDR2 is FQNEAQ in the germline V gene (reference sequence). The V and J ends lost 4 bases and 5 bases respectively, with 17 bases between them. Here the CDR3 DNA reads TGTGCCAGCAGCTCGACTCGAGACCCGGGGGAGACCCAGTACTTC. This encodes CASSSTRDPGETQYF.

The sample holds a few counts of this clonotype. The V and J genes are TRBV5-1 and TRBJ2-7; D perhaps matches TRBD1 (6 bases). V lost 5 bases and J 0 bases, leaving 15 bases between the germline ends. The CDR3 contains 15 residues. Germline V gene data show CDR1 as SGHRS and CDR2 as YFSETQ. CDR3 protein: CASRRTVTNSYEQYF. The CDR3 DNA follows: TGCGCCAGCAGACGGACAGTCACCAACTCCTACGAGCAGTACTTC.

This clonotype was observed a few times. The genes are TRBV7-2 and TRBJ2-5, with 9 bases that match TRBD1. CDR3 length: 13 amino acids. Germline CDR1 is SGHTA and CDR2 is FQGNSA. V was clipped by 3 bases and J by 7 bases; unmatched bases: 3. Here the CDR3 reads CASSFHRGLTQYF. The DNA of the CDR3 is TGTGCCAGCAGCTTCCACAGGGGGCTGACCCAGTACTTC.

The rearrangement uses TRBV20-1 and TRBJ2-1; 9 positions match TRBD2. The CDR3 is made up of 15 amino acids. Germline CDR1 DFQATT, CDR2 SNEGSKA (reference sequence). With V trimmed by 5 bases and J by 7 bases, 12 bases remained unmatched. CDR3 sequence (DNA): TGCAGTGCTCCTCCGGGCGGGGGGGCCAAGAATGAGCAGTTCTTC. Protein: CSAPPGGGAKNEQFF.

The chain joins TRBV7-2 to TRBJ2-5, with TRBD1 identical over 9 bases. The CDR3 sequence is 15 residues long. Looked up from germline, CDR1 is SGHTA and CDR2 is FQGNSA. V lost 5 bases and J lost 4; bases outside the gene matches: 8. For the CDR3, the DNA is TGTGCCAGCAGCCCCGGGACAGGGTTTGGAGAGACCCAGTACTTC. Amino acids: CASSPGTGFGETQYF. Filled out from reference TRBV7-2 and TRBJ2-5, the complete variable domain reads GAGVSQSPSNKVTEKGKDVELRCDPISGHTALYWYRQSLGQGLEFLIYFQGNSAPDKSGLPSDRFSAERTGGSVSTLTIQRTQQEDSAVYLCASSPGTGFGETQYFGPGTRLLVL.

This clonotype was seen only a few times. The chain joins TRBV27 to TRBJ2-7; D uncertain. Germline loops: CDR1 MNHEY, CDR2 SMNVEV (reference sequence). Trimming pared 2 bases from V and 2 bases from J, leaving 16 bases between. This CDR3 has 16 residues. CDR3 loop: CASSLMGYERPYEQYF. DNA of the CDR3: TGTGCCAGCAGTTTAATGGGGTATGAGAGGCCCTACGAGCAGTACTTC.

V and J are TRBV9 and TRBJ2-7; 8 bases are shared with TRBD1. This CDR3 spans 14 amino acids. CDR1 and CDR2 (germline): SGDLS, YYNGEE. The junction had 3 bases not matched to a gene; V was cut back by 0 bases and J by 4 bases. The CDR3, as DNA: TGTGCCAGCAGCGTAGCCGGACAGGGTTACGAGCAGTACTTC. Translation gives CASSVAGQGYEQYF.